A selection of T cell receptor beta chains follows, all from one sample in a study of T cells in Graves' hyperthyroidism and ophthalmopathy. TCRdb re-called the multiplex PCR reads with MiXCR, one entry per CDR3 protein. The data show 600,000 or so distinct CDR3 sequences, 15% to 20% seen once. Sequences were obtained from blood. Receptor source: a woman aged 25-40 years with Graves' hyperthyroidism. The CDR3 runs from the conserved cysteine through the conserved F or W. Fields, in order: clone size, V gene, D gene, J gene, CDR3 protein, CDR3 DNA. D genes are given only for firm matches. Expanded clones are given a class, and other clones once, few, many or no size at all.

clone_size: .; v_call: TRBV28; d_call: TRBD1; j_call: TRBJ1-1; cdr3_aa: CASSQGGSMNTEAFF; cdr3_nt: TGTGCCAGCAGCCAGGGGGGAAGCATGAACACTGAAGCTTTCTTT
clone_size: many; v_call: TRBV7-8; d_call: TRBD1; j_call: TRBJ2-1; cdr3_aa: CASSLAPEGAEQFF; cdr3_nt: TGTGCCAGCAGCTTAGCGCCAGAGGGGGCAGAGCAGTTCTTC
clone_size: many; v_call: TRBV11-2; d_call: TRBD2; j_call: TRBJ2-5; cdr3_aa: CASSLPEAGARETQYF; cdr3_nt: TGTGCCAGCAGCTTACCGGAGGCGGGAGCGAGGGAGACCCAGTACTTC
clone_size: few; v_call: TRBV19; d_call: .; j_call: TRBJ1-5; cdr3_aa: CASSLIARDDQPQHF; cdr3_nt: TGTGCCAGTAGCCTCATCGCCCGGGACGACCAGCCCCAGCATTTT
clone_size: .; v_call: TRBV29-1; d_call: TRBD2; j_call: TRBJ2-1; cdr3_aa: CSVELLSGRVKQFF; cdr3_nt: TGCAGCGTTGAGCTACTCAGCGGGAGAGTTAAGCAGTTCTTC
clone_size: many; v_call: TRBV11-2; d_call: TRBD1; j_call: TRBJ2-5; cdr3_aa: CASSFGTGETQYF; cdr3_nt: TGTGCCAGCAGCTTTGGGACAGGAGAGACCCAGTACTTC
clone_size: few; v_call: TRBV4-1; d_call: TRBD2; j_call: TRBJ2-7; cdr3_aa: CASSPLLAGAMGQYF; cdr3_nt: TGCGCCAGCAGCCCGCTTCTAGCGGGAGCCATGGGGCAGTACTTC
clone_size: many; v_call: TRBV12-3/TRBV12-4; d_call: .; j_call: TRBJ1-4; cdr3_aa: CASSLRESLINEKLFF; cdr3_nt: TGTGCCAGCAGTTTACGTGAATCCCTAATCAATGAAAAACTGTTTTTT
clone_size: .; v_call: TRBV6-1; d_call: .; j_call: TRBJ1-1; cdr3_aa: CASSDRDLDTLEAFF; cdr3_nt: TGTGCCAGCAGTGATAGGGACCTCGATACCCTTGAAGCTTTCTTT
clone_size: many; v_call: TRBV11-2; d_call: .; j_call: TRBJ2-1; cdr3_aa: CASSSSLVEQFF; cdr3_nt: TGTGCCAGCAGCTCCTCACTAGTCGAGCAGTTCTTC
clone_size: many; v_call: TRBV6-5; d_call: TRBD1; j_call: TRBJ2-3; cdr3_aa: CASSYRQGIKADTQYF; cdr3_nt: TGTGCCAGCAGTTACAGACAGGGGATTAAGGCAGATACGCAGTATTTT
clone_size: .; v_call: TRBV7-9; d_call: TRBD2; j_call: TRBJ2-3; cdr3_aa: CASSLRLAGPDTQYF; cdr3_nt: TGTGCCAGCAGCTTGCGACTAGCGGGCCCCGATACGCAGTATTTT
clone_size: many; v_call: TRBV15; d_call: .; j_call: TRBJ1-6; cdr3_aa: CATSRDKTINSPLHF; cdr3_nt: TGTGCCACCAGCAGAGATAAAACTATAAATTCACCCCTCCACTTT
clone_size: many; v_call: TRBV5-1; d_call: .; j_call: TRBJ1-1; cdr3_aa: CASRSGTEAFF; cdr3_nt: TGCGCCAGCAGATCCGGCACTGAAGCTTTCTTT
clone_size: many; v_call: TRBV20-1; d_call: TRBD2; j_call: TRBJ2-1; cdr3_aa: CSARLYGLAGDEQFF; cdr3_nt: TGCAGTGCTAGACTCTACGGACTAGCGGGCGATGAGCAGTTCTTC
clone_size: .; v_call: TRBV5-4; d_call: .; j_call: TRBJ1-1; cdr3_aa: CASTLGRLNTEAFF; cdr3_nt: TGTGCCAGCACCCTGGGGAGACTGAACACTGAAGCTTTCTTT
clone_size: .; v_call: TRBV12-3/TRBV12-4; d_call: .; j_call: TRBJ2-7; cdr3_aa: CASSSLSGDNEQYF; cdr3_nt: TGTGCCAGCAGTTCCTTATCAGGGGATAACGAGCAGTACTTC
clone_size: .; v_call: TRBV13; d_call: TRBD2; j_call: TRBJ2-7; cdr3_aa: CASSPGLAGERTHEQYF; cdr3_nt: TGTGCCAGCAGCCCGGGACTAGCGGGAGAAAGAACCCACGAGCAGTACTTC
clone_size: .; v_call: TRBV29-1; d_call: .; j_call: TRBJ2-2; cdr3_aa: CSVVEEAGELFF; cdr3_nt: TGCAGCGTTGTGGAGGAGGCCGGGGAGCTGTTTTTT
clone_size: .; v_call: TRBV5-1; d_call: .; j_call: TRBJ1-1; cdr3_aa: CASSLRTPNTEAFF; cdr3_nt: TGCGCCAGCAGCTTGCGGACGCCTAACACTGAAGCTTTCTTT
clone_size: .; v_call: TRBV18; d_call: .; j_call: TRBJ2-1; cdr3_aa: CASSPNKKLGWFF; cdr3_nt: TGTGCCAGCTCACCGAATAAAAAATTGGGTTGGTTCTTC
clone_size: few; v_call: TRBV28; d_call: .; j_call: TRBJ2-3; cdr3_aa: CTSSRLVTDTQYF; cdr3_nt: TGTACCAGCAGTCGACTAGTGACCGATACGCAGTATTTT
clone_size: few; v_call: TRBV20-1; d_call: .; j_call: TRBJ2-3; cdr3_aa: CSARLLWGGLTDTQYF; cdr3_nt: TGCAGTGCTAGGCTCCTTTGGGGTGGGTTAACAGATACGCAGTATTTT
clone_size: many; v_call: TRBV3-1; d_call: .; j_call: TRBJ2-1; cdr3_aa: CASSQETFGEQFF; cdr3_nt: TGTGCCAGCAGCCAAGAAACATTCGGGGAGCAGTTCTTC
clone_size: many; v_call: TRBV11-2; d_call: TRBD2; j_call: TRBJ2-5; cdr3_aa: CASSATSGKETQYF; cdr3_nt: TGTGCCAGCAGCGCGACTAGCGGGAAAGAGACCCAGTACTTC
clone_size: many; v_call: TRBV20-1; d_call: .; j_call: TRBJ1-5; cdr3_aa: CSALTTDSNQPQHF; cdr3_nt: TGCAGTGCCCTCACGACGGATAGCAATCAGCCCCAGCATTTT
clone_size: .; v_call: TRBV27; d_call: TRBD1; j_call: TRBJ1-1; cdr3_aa: CASSSPGTGSTEAFF; cdr3_nt: TGTGCCAGCAGTTCACCCGGGACAGGGAGCACTGAAGCTTTCTTT
clone_size: .; v_call: TRBV12-3/TRBV12-4; d_call: .; j_call: TRBJ1-4; cdr3_aa: CASSVGRGGGMEKLFF; cdr3_nt: TGTGCCAGCAGCGTGGGGAGGGGGGGGGGAATGGAAAAACTGTTTTTT
clone_size: few; v_call: TRBV2; d_call: .; j_call: TRBJ1-5; cdr3_aa: CASRMAHNQPQHF; cdr3_nt: TGTGCCAGCAGAATGGCCCACAATCAGCCCCAGCATTTT
clone_size: many; v_call: TRBV10-3; d_call: .; j_call: TRBJ2-5; cdr3_aa: CAISVSRGQETQYF; cdr3_nt: TGTGCCATCAGTGTGTCGCGGGGCCAAGAGACCCAGTACTTC
clone_size: many; v_call: TRBV29-1; d_call: TRBD1; j_call: TRBJ2-1; cdr3_aa: CSVDRGLYNEQFF; cdr3_nt: TGCAGCGTAGACAGGGGGCTGTACAATGAGCAGTTCTTC
clone_size: many; v_call: TRBV7-3; d_call: .; j_call: TRBJ1-1; cdr3_aa: CASSLTLDTEAFF; cdr3_nt: TGTGCCAGCAGCTTAACGCTCGACACTGAAGCTTTCTTT
clone_size: many; v_call: TRBV11-2; d_call: .; j_call: TRBJ2-1; cdr3_aa: CASSLTAGAGEGPYNEQFF; cdr3_nt: TGTGCCAGCAGCTTAACCGCAGGGGCAGGGGAAGGGCCTTACAATGAGCAGTTCTTC
clone_size: many; v_call: TRBV6-2/TRBV6-3; d_call: .; j_call: TRBJ1-2; cdr3_aa: CASSYGHDGYTF; cdr3_nt: TGTGCCAGCAGTTACGGACACGATGGCTACACCTTC
clone_size: many; v_call: TRBV5-1; d_call: .; j_call: TRBJ1-2; cdr3_aa: CASSGEGLNYGYTF; cdr3_nt: TGCGCCAGCAGCGGGGAAGGGTTAAACTATGGCTACACCTTC
clone_size: many; v_call: TRBV7-8; d_call: TRBD2; j_call: TRBJ2-7; cdr3_aa: CASSVLGLAGVDEQYF; cdr3_nt: TGTGCCAGCAGCGTACTCGGACTAGCGGGAGTGGACGAGCAGTACTTC
clone_size: few; v_call: TRBV27; d_call: TRBD1; j_call: TRBJ2-7; cdr3_aa: CASTRQGFFHEQYF; cdr3_nt: TGTGCCAGCACAAGACAGGGCTTCTTCCACGAGCAGTACTTC
clone_size: many; v_call: TRBV5-1; d_call: TRBD2; j_call: TRBJ2-1; cdr3_aa: CASSWGGTSDEQFF; cdr3_nt: TGCGCCAGCAGCTGGGGGGGGACTTCAGATGAGCAGTTCTTC
clone_size: .; v_call: TRBV20-1; d_call: .; j_call: TRBJ2-1; cdr3_aa: CSAGGPDNEQFF; cdr3_nt: TGCAGTGCTGGGGGCCCCGACAATGAGCAGTTCTTC
clone_size: many; v_call: TRBV7-2; d_call: .; j_call: TRBJ2-5; cdr3_aa: CASSEDARKETQYF; cdr3_nt: TGTGCCAGCAGCGAGGATGCCCGTAAGGAGACCCAGTACTTC
clone_size: few; v_call: TRBV28; d_call: .; j_call: TRBJ1-5; cdr3_aa: CASSPSRVQPQHF; cdr3_nt: TGTGCCAGCAGTCCCTCCAGGGTGCAGCCCCAGCATTTT
clone_size: .; v_call: TRBV20-1; d_call: TRBD1; j_call: TRBJ2-2; cdr3_aa: CSASLTGSVTGELFF; cdr3_nt: TGCAGTGCTAGTTTGACAGGGTCGGTCACCGGGGAGCTGTTTTTT
clone_size: .; v_call: TRBV6-1; d_call: .; j_call: TRBJ2-1; cdr3_aa: CASSEDLVPAVYNEQFF; cdr3_nt: TGTGCCAGCAGTGAAGATTTAGTTCCGGCGGTCTACAATGAGCAGTTCTTC
clone_size: many; v_call: TRBV6-2/TRBV6-3; d_call: .; j_call: TRBJ1-5; cdr3_aa: CASTTQSAYAGRASNQPQHF; cdr3_nt: TGTGCCAGCACCACCCAAAGCGCGTACGCCGGGAGGGCTAGCAATCAGCCCCAGCATTTT